The clone carrying this T cell receptor beta chain was recorded a few times. Only in-frame clones appear in the TCRdb table, and some are missing; sequencing was by immunoSEQ multiplex PCR. This table has approximately 230,000 clones, over 75% appearing once. This sample is drawn from a study of control samples from healthy donors and cancer patients. Trimming removed 4 bases at V and 2 bases at J, with 17 bases between. CDR3 length equals 16 residues. From germline, CDR1 is MGHRA and CDR2 YSYEKL. The TCR originated in a woman aged 55 to 70 with lung cancer. This chain connects TRBV4-1 to TRBJ2-5; possibly TRBD1 or TRBD2 for D (5 bases each). What was sequenced was PBMCs. The CDR3 coding sequence is TGCGCCAGCAGCCGTACCGGGGCCGGAGGTCAAGAGACCCAGTACTTC. As protein: CASSRTGAGGQETQYF.